The 14 T cell receptor beta chains given below trace back to one sample, sequenced in a study of OX40 agonist ivuxolimab in advanced cancers. The table came from immunoSEQ multiplex PCR; TCRdb's copy has only in-frame clones and leaves some out. The sample includes about 63,000 clones, roughly nine tenths of them seen just once. The sample in question was CD4+ or CD8+ T cells sorted from blood, obtained in a trial of the OX40 agonist ivuxolimab. These receptor sequences come from an adult with an advanced solid tumor such as melanoma, head and neck, liver or kidney cancer.

This chain uses TRBV7-8 with TRBJ1-2, with 7 bases aligning to TRBD1. CDR1 and CDR2 (germline): SGHVS, FQNEAQ. Germline trimming cut 5 bases from V and 6 bases from J; bases unmatched to any gene: 12. This CDR3 comprises 15 residues. CDR3 coding DNA: TGTGCCAGCAGCAAAGACAGGGTAAAAACTAATGGCTACACCTTC. Translation gives CASSKDRVKTNGYTF.

This clone was picked up a small number of times. This sequence joins TRBV4-1 and TRBJ2-7; the match to TRBD2 covers 12 bases. Unmatched junction bases numbered 14, after V lost 4 bases and J lost 7 bases. Per the germline V gene, CDR1 is MGHRA and CDR2 is YSYEKL. The CDR3 is 17 residues long. DNA for the CDR3: TGCGCCAGCAGCCGGCCCGCTAGCGGGAGGGCCGGGATGGAGCAGTACTTC. Protein product: CASSRPASGRAGMEQYF.

V gene TRBV4-1 combines with J gene TRBJ2-7, with a weak D call TRBD1 (6 bases). Germline values: CDR1 MGHRA, CDR2 YSYEKL. The CDR3 sequence is 15 residues long. V lost 4 bases to trimming and J lost 7 bases, with 20 bases between them. The DNA of the CDR3 is TGCGCCAGCAGCCCCCTCGGGCAGGGGACGAGAGAGCAGTACTTC. Its translation is CASSPLGQGTREQYF.

The chain links TRBV23-1 to TRBJ2-5, with D possibly being TRBD1 (5 bases). The closer fit of TRBJ2-7 to the DNA end suggests the J call may be wrong. TRBV23-1 is sorted into the ORF group, with uncertain function. The length of the CDR3 is 16 residues. Here the CDR3 DNA reads TGCGCCAGCAGTCAATCGCACAGGCCCTATACCTACGAGCAGTACTTC. Its translation: CASSQSHRPYTYEQYF.

The chain combines TRBV6-1 with TRBJ1-6, with no clear D. The germline V gene has CDR1 MNHNS and CDR2 SASEGT. Trimming stripped 3 bases from V and 1 base from J, with 7 bases between. This CDR3 comprises 15 residues. This CDR3 reads CASSEHGSYNSPLHF. The CDR3 coding sequence is TGTGCCAGCAGTGAGCACGGGTCCTATAATTCACCCCTCCACTTT.

This clone has a single count. This chain uses TRBV5-1 with TRBJ2-5, with TRBD1 as a possible D gene (5 bases). Germline V gene sequence: CDR1 SGHRS, CDR2 YFSETQ. This CDR3 is 14 amino acids long. The ends were cut back, 4 bases at V and 0 bases at J, with 10 bases in the middle. The CDR3 coding sequence is TGCGCCAGCAGCCTGTTGACAGACCAAGAGACCCAGTACTTC. It translates to CASSLLTDQETQYF.

The V and J genes are TRBV15 and TRBJ1-4; D not certain. Between the trimmed V and J ends, which lost 3 bases and 8 bases, there was a span of 10 bases. This CDR3 comprises 13 residues. Germline CDR1 reads LNHNV; CDR2 reads YYDKDF (reference sequence). The DNA of the CDR3 is TGTGCCACCAGCAGGGGGTCGTGGGAAAAACTGTTTTTT. Its translation is CATSRGSWEKLFF.

This chain joins TRBV7-2 and TRBJ2-1; weak D call: TRBD2 (6 bases). Germline CDR1 reads SGHTA; CDR2 reads FQGNSA. V lost 3 bases to trimming and J lost 9 bases, with 9 bases between them. The CDR3 sequence is 12 residues long. The CDR3 loop is CASSFSGLEQFF. The CDR3 nucleotides are TGTGCCAGCAGCTTTAGCGGTCTTGAGCAGTTCTTC.

CDR3 protein: CASSQNRVQDTEAFF. The CDR3 DNA is TGTGCCAGCTCACAAAACAGGGTCCAGGACACTGAAGCTTTCTTT. The chain carries TRBV18 and TRBJ1-1; tentatively, D is TRBD1 (6 bases). The germline V gene encodes CDR1 KGHSH and CDR2 LQKENI. V lost 4 bases to trimming and J lost 3 bases, with 15 bases between them. The CDR3 has 15 amino acids.

The rearrangement uses TRBV5-1 and TRBJ1-5; maybe TRBD1 (5 bases). Trimming took 4 bases from V and 6 from J, leaving 29 bases between them. This CDR3 is 19 amino acids long. Germline V gives CDR1 SGHRS, CDR2 YFSETQ. The chain's CDR3 is CASSPRRGYYLIAIQPQHF. CDR3 DNA: TGCGCCAGCAGCCCCCGACGGGGGTATTACCTTATAGCAATTCAGCCCCAGCATTTT.

The chain has TRBV7-3 and TRBJ2-5, with a weak D call TRBD1 (6 bases). This CDR3 comprises 13 residues. Between the trimmed V and J ends, which lost 4 bases and 4 bases, there was a span of 10 bases. In germline, CDR1 is SGHTA, CDR2 FQGTGA. CDR3 nucleotides: TGTGCCAGCAGCTCCCTAGGGGGAGAGACCCAGTACTTC. Translating it yields CASSSLGGETQYF.

This clone was recorded only once. V usage is TRBV18 and J usage is TRBJ1-2, with no clear D. The V end was cut by 2 bases, the J end by 4 bases, with 11 bases between. The CDR3 consists of 14 residues. Germline CDR1 and CDR2: KGHSH and LQKENI. CDR3 bases: TGTGCCAGCTCACCAACGGTGGCGGGCTATGGCTACACCTTC. Residues: CASSPTVAGYGYTF.

In this sample, this clone turned up once. The gene calls are TRBV15 and TRBJ1-2; tentatively, D is TRBD1 (6 bases). CDR3 length: 16 residues. The V end was cut by 3 bases, the J end by 5 bases, with 19 bases between. The germline V gene has CDR1 LNHNV and CDR2 YYDKDF (reference sequence). DNA of the CDR3: TGTGCCACCAGCAGCCCTACCCAGGGGAGGAGGTATGGCTACACCTTC. Translation gives CATSSPTQGRRYGYTF.

The rearrangement links TRBV11-2 to TRBJ2-5; D gene ambiguous. V dropped 5 bases and J dropped 5 bases, with 15 bases sitting between them. The CDR3 length is 14 residues. In germline, CDR1 is SGHAT, CDR2 FQNNGV. DNA of the CDR3: TGTGCCAGCAGCCCCTTGGGCGACGGGGAGACCCAGTACTTC. Amino acids: CASSPLGDGETQYF.